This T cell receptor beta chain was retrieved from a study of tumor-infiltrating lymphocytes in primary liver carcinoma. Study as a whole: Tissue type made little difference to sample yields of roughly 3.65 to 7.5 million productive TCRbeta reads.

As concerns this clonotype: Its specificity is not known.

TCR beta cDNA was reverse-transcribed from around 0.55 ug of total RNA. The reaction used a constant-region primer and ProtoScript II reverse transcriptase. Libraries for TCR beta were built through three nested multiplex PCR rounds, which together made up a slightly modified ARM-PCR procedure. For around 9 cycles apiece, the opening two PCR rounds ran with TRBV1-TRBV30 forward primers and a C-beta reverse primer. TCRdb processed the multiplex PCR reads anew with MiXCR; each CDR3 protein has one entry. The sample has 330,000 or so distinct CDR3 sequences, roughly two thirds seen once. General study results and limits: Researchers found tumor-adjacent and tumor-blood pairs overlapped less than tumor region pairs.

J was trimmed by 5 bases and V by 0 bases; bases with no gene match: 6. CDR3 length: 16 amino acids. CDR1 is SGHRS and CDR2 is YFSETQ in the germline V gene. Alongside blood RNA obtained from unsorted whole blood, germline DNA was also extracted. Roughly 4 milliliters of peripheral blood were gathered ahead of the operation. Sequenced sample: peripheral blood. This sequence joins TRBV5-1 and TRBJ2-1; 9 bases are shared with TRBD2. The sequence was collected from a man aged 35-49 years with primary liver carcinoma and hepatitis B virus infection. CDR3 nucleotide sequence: TGCGCCAGCAGCTTGGTTTCTAGCGGGGAACACAATGAGCAGTTCTTC. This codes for CASSLVSSGEHNEQFF. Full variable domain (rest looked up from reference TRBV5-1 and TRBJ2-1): KAGVTQTPRYLIKTRGQQVTLSCSPISGHRSVSWYQQTPGQGLQFLFEYFSETQRNKGNFPGRFSGRQFSNSRSEMNVSTLELGDSALYLCASSLVSSGEHNEQFFGPGTRLTVL.